The 27 T cell receptor beta chains below were found in one sample sequenced in a study of control samples from healthy donors and cancer patients. The protocol was immunoSEQ multiplex PCR, while the TCRdb copy is restricted to in-frame clones and leaves out a portion. The data show 160,000 or so clones, 80% to 95% seen once. The specimen sequenced was blood. These receptors all stem from a woman in her thirties in good health.

The chain is built from TRBV3-1 (or the pseudogene TRBV3-2) and TRBJ2-3, with 7 bases lining up with TRBD2. Trimming took 4 bases from V and 2 from J; bases not matched to a gene: 9. Germline V gene lookup returns CDR1 LGHDT and CDR2 YNNKEL (reference sequence). CDR3 length: 16 residues. Written as DNA, the CDR3 is TGTGCCAGCAGCCCACGCGGGAGACCCCTCACAGATACGCAGTATTTT. Translated, it gives CASSPRGRPLTDTQYF.

The chain joins TRBV19 to TRBJ2-5; no clear D gene. The V end was cut by 1 base, the J end by 4 bases, with 4 bases between. The CDR3 is 12 amino acids. Germline lookup yields CDR1 LNHDA and CDR2 SQIVND (reference sequence). Here the CDR3 reads CASSIGGETQYF. CDR3 nucleotides: TGTGCCAGTAGTATAGGAGGAGAGACCCAGTACTTC.

This chain uses TRBV7-8 with TRBJ2-7; D perhaps matches TRBD1 (6 bases). The V gene's germline CDR1 is SGHVS and CDR2 FQNEAQ. Trimming pared 0 bases from V and 8 bases from J, leaving 17 bases between. The CDR3 consists of 15 residues. Written as DNA, the CDR3 is TGTGCCAGCAGCTTAGCGCTAAGTATACAGGGTCAGCAGTACTTC. Translation: CASSLALSIQGQQYF. Looking up the rest from reference TRBV7-8 and TRBJ2-7 gives the full variable domain: GAGVSQSPRYKVAKRGQDVALRCDPISGHVSLFWYQQALGQGPEFLTYFQNEAQLDKSGLPSDRFFAERPEGSVSTLKIQRTQQEDSAVYLCASSLALSIQGQQYFGPGTRLTVT.

The chain has TRBV5-5 and TRBJ2-2, with D maybe TRBD1 (6 bases). The CDR3 extends over 18 amino acids. V was cut by 0 bases and J by 5 bases, with 20 bases left in between. Per the germline V gene, CDR1 is SGHKS and CDR2 is YYEKEE (reference sequence). The CDR3 nucleotides are TGTGCCAGCAGCTTGGTGGTGGGGGCGCCTGAAAGAACCGGGGAGCTGTTTTTT. Its protein product is CASSLVVGAPERTGELFF.

The chain is built from TRBV6-2 or TRBV6-3 and TRBJ1-3, with 9 bases lining up with TRBD1. The CDR3 is made up of 16 amino acids. Germline loops: CDR1 MNHEY, CDR2 SVGEGT. V dropped 2 bases and J dropped 4; count of bases not matched to a gene: 6. The CDR3 DNA is TGTGCCAGCAGTTACCGCGGGACAGGGAGCGGAAACACCATATATTTT. It is translated as CASSYRGTGSGNTIYF.

The rearrangement uses TRBV5-1 and TRBJ2-5; D remains ambiguous. V dropped 0 bases and J dropped 1 base, with 7 bases sitting between them. CDR3 length equals 14 residues. Germline-derived CDR1 and CDR2 are SGHRS and YFSETQ. CDR3 sequence reads: CASSLGAPQETQYF. In DNA, the CDR3 is TGCGCCAGCAGCTTGGGAGCGCCCCAAGAGACCCAGTACTTC. Variable domain in full (rest from reference TRBV5-1 and TRBJ2-5): KAGVTQTPRYLIKTRGQQVTLSCSPISGHRSVSWYQQTPGQGLQFLFEYFSETQRNKGNFPGRFSGRQFSNSRSEMNVSTLELGDSALYLCASSLGAPQETQYFGPGTRLLVL.

The chain employs TRBV6-5 and TRBJ1-3; 7 nucleotides line up with TRBD1. Germline CDR1 is MNHEY and CDR2 is SVGAGI. The junction had 8 bases not matched to a gene; V was cut back by 7 bases and J by 2 bases. The CDR3 runs 15 residues. CDR3: CASIKGTAAGNTIYF. CDR3 nucleotides: TGTGCCAGCATTAAAGGGACAGCGGCTGGAAACACCATATATTTT.

The rearrangement uses TRBV4-1 and TRBJ1-5; D is unclear. The CDR3 extends over 14 amino acids. Trimming left V 1 base short and J 5 bases short, with 9 bases between. Germline V lookup: CDR1 MGHRA, CDR2 YSYEKL. The CDR3 DNA reads as TGCGCCAGCAGCCAAGTAACGCGGGATCAGCCCCAGCATTTT. Protein sequence: CASSQVTRDQPQHF.

This chain uses TRBV10-3 with TRBJ1-3, with D uncertain. Trimming removed 2 bases from V and 0 bases from J, with 8 bases in between. CDR1 is ENHRY, CDR2 SYGVKD, per germline. The CDR3 extends over 15 amino acids. The CDR3: CAISEPRFSGNTIYF. The CDR3 DNA reads TGTGCCATCAGTGAGCCTAGGTTCTCTGGAAACACCATATATTTT.

As concerns this clone: At one end, the junction sequence differs from germline, possibly due to a read error. The rearrangement joins TRBV19 to TRBJ2-2; D is uncertain. The germline V gene encodes CDR1 LNHDA and CDR2 SQIVND (reference sequence). The CDR3 runs 14 residues. The CDR3 here is CASSIAGNTGELFF. The CDR3 nucleotides read TGTGCCAGTAGCATAGCAGGGAACACCGGGGAGCTGTTTTTT.

This sequence joins TRBV9 and TRBJ1-3, with D hard to call. The CDR3 length is 18 residues. Trimming pared 3 bases from V and 0 bases from J, leaving 19 bases between. Germline CDR1 reads SGDLS; CDR2 reads YYNGEE. The CDR3 spells CASSGTPGLRSSGNTIYF. The CDR3 DNA reads as TGTGCCAGCAGCGGTACCCCCGGACTTCGGTCCTCTGGAAACACCATATATTTT.

This clone has just one count. CDR3 DNA sequence: TGTGCCTGGAGTGCTGGAACAGGGGGTGAAAAACTGTTTTTT. This sequence encodes CAWSAGTGGEKLFF. This chain connects TRBV30 to TRBJ1-4; 8 positions match TRBD1. CDR3 length equals 14 residues. The J segment lost 7 bases and the V segment lost 1 base, leaving 5 bases of the junction unmatched. CDR1 is GTSNPN, CDR2 SVGIG, per germline (reference sequence).

In nucleotides, the CDR3 is TGCGCCAGCAGCCAAGATACGAGACCGATGAACACTGAAGCTTTCTTT. Translation: CASSQDTRPMNTEAFF. V is TRBV4-3 and J is TRBJ1-1; D not resolved. Trimming shortened V by 0 bases and J by 0 bases, and 11 bases separated the two germline ends. This CDR3 has 16 residues. Germline V gene sequence: CDR1 LGHNA, CDR2 YSLEER.

The chain is built from TRBV6-5 and TRBJ2-7; 7 nucleotides line up with TRBD1. The germline gives CDR1 MNHEY, CDR2 SVGAGI. The CDR3 is 16 amino acids. V was pared by 3 bases and J by 7 bases, with 15 bases of the junction left unmatched. The CDR3 reads CASSYEGRKGASEQYF. Written as DNA, the CDR3 is TGTGCCAGCAGTTATGAGGGTAGGAAGGGGGCGAGTGAGCAGTACTTC.

V is TRBV29-1 and J is TRBJ2-7, with 7 nucleotides matching TRBD1. Trimming removed 5 bases from V and 0 bases from J; junction bases left unmatched: 7. Germline V gene sequence: CDR1 SQVTM, CDR2 ANQGSEA. CDR3 size: 14 residues. Here the CDR3 reads CSVRTGQDSYEQYF. CDR3 DNA sequence: TGCAGCGTTCGTACTGGACAGGACTCCTACGAGCAGTACTTC.

The chain uses TRBV27 and TRBJ2-5, with 11 nucleotides matching TRBD2. The germline V gene encodes CDR1 MNHEY and CDR2 SMNVEV (reference sequence). Trimming removed 6 bases from V and 4 bases from J; junction bases left unmatched: 7. This CDR3 is built from 15 residues. For the CDR3, the DNA is TGTGCCAGCAGCCTACTAGCGGGAGAACCAGAGACCCAGTACTTC. Translated: CASSLLAGEPETQYF.

This clone was seen just once. In the same sample, other DNA sequences code for this CDR3. The J gene is TRBJ2-7, the V gene TRBV2; unclear D gene. The CDR3 extends over 11 amino acids. Germline V gene data show CDR1 as SNHLY and CDR2 as FYNNEI. V was pared by 4 bases and J by 3 bases, with 4 bases between. CDR3: CASSVGYEQYF. In nucleotides, the CDR3 is TGTGCCAGCAGTGTAGGCTACGAGCAGTACTTC.

This clone showed up just once. The chain combines TRBV7-3 with TRBJ2-1; no firm D call. CDR3 length equals 18 residues. Per the germline V gene, CDR1 is SGHTA and CDR2 is FQGTGA. Trimming took 5 bases from V and 9 from J, leaving 29 bases between them. CDR3 region: CASSQQTTRPIGLSEQFF. The CDR3 bases are TGTGCCAGCAGCCAACAAACAACCCGACCCATCGGTTTGTCTGAGCAGTTCTTC.

The J gene is TRBJ1-5, the V gene TRBV19; perhaps TRBD1 as D (5 bases). Per germline, CDR1 LNHDA and CDR2 SQIVND (reference sequence). With 3 bases removed from V and 1 base from J, the gap between germline ends came to 10 bases. This CDR3 is 15 amino acids long. CDR3 in amino acids: CASSMQGLSNQPQHF. Written as DNA, the CDR3 is TGTGCCAGTAGTATGCAGGGTTTGAGCAATCAGCCCCAGCATTTT.

The chain employs TRBV21-1 and TRBJ2-7; the table's D gene call, TRBD1, was not cross checked with the DNA. TRBV21-1 is assigned pseudogene status. The CDR3 totals 12 residues. CDR3 nucleotide sequence: TGTGTCTCGAACAGGGTGGGGTTCGAGCAGTACTTC. Translation: CVSNRVGFEQYF.

This clone was counted a single time. The CDR3 is CATSDHRTNTGELFF. The CDR3 region has the DNA TGTGCCACCAGTGATCACAGGACGAACACCGGGGAGCTGTTTTTT. The chain has TRBV24-1 and TRBJ2-2; the D gene is possibly TRBD1 (5 bases). CDR3 length equals 15 residues. Germline values: CDR1 KGHDR, CDR2 SFDVKD. The V end was cut by 3 bases, the J end by 0 bases, with 7 bases between.

V gene TRBV28 combines with J gene TRBJ1-2; D is uncertain. Germline loops: CDR1 MDHEN, CDR2 SYDVKM. Trimming pared 10 bases from V and 4 bases from J, leaving 13 bases between. The CDR3 has 12 residues. As DNA, the CDR3 is TGTGCCATCGTAAATGAGGCCTATGGCTACACCTTC. It specifies CAIVNEAYGYTF.

This clone was recorded only once. This chain joins TRBV7-9 and TRBJ2-7; D not resolved. V gave up 0 bases and J gave up 2 bases, with 8 bases separating them. The CDR3 consists of 14 residues. Germline V gives CDR1 SEHNR, CDR2 FQNEAQ (reference sequence). The CDR3 DNA is TGTGCCAGCAGCTTAGCCTTGCGGCCCTACGAGCAGTACTTC. Its protein product is CASSLALRPYEQYF. The whole variable domain, remainder taken from reference TRBV7-9 and TRBJ2-7, is DTGVSQNPRHKITKRGQNVTFRCDPISEHNRLYWYRQTLGQGPEFLTYFQNEAQLEKSRLLSDRFSAERPKGSFSTLEIQRTEQGDSAMYLCASSLALRPYEQYFGPGTRLTVT.

The chain couples TRBV18 to TRBJ2-7, with 10 bases matching TRBD2. The CDR3 extends over 15 amino acids. The ends lost 5 bases at V and 4 bases at J; junction bases unmatched: 8. The germline V gene encodes CDR1 KGHSH and CDR2 LQKENI. The CDR3 sequence is CASSSKREGQYEQYF. The CDR3 DNA reads TGTGCCAGCTCATCTAAGCGGGAGGGCCAATACGAGCAGTACTTC.

This rearrangement joins TRBV3-1 (or the pseudogene TRBV3-2) to TRBJ1-2; D is ambiguous. This CDR3 comprises 14 residues. V gave up 0 bases and J gave up 7 bases, with 12 bases separating them. CDR1 is LGHDT, CDR2 YNNKEL, per germline (reference sequence). CDR3: CASSQDRFPFGYTF. Written as DNA, the CDR3 is TGTGCCAGCAGCCAAGATCGATTTCCCTTTGGCTACACCTTC.

This clone has just a few counts. The chain employs TRBV7-2 and TRBJ1-6, with unresolved D. This CDR3 region has 13 residues. The ends were cut back, 7 bases at V and 9 bases at J, with 13 bases in the middle. Germline V gene lookup returns CDR1 SGHTA and CDR2 FQGNSA. CDR3 nucleotide sequence: TGTGCCAGCAAACCTGGGTGGGTTTCACCCCTCCACTTT. It encodes CASKPGWVSPLHF.

The CDR3 sequence is CASSKGQLGGRAVTGELFF. The CDR3, as DNA: TGTGCCAGCAGCAAGGGACAACTAGGGGGGAGGGCCGTCACCGGGGAGCTGTTTTTT. The V and J genes are TRBV9 and TRBJ2-2, with a weak D call TRBD2 (7 bases). From germline, CDR1 is SGDLS and CDR2 YYNGEE. V was trimmed by 4 bases and J by 4 bases, leaving 26 bases between them. The CDR3 consists of 19 residues.